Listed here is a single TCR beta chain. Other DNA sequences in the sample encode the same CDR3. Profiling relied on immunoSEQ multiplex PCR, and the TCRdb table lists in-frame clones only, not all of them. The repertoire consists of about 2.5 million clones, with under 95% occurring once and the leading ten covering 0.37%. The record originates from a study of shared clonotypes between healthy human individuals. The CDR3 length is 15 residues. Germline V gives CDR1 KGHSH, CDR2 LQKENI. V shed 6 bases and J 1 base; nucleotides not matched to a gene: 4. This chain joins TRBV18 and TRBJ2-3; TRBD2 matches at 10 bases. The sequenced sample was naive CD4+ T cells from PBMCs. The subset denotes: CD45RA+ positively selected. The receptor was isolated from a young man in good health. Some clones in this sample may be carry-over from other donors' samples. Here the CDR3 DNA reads TGTGCCAGCTCGCCCCTAGCGGGAGGCACAGATACGCAGTATTTT. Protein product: CASSPLAGGTDTQYF.